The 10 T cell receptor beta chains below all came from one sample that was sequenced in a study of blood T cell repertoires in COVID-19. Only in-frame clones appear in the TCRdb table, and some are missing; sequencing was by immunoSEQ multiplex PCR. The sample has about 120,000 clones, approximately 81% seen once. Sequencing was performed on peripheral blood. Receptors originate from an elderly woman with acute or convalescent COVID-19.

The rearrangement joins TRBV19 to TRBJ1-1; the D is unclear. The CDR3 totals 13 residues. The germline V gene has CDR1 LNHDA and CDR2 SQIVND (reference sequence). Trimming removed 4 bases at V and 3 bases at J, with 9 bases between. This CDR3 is CASSKIRDTEAFF. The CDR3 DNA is TGTGCCAGTAGTAAGATCCGGGACACTGAAGCTTTCTTT.

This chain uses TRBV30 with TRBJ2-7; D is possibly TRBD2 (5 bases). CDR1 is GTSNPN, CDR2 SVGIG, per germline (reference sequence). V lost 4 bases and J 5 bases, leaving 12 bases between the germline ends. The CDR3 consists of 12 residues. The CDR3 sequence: CAWNLAWDEQYF. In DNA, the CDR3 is TGTGCCTGGAACCTAGCCTGGGACGAGCAGTACTTC.

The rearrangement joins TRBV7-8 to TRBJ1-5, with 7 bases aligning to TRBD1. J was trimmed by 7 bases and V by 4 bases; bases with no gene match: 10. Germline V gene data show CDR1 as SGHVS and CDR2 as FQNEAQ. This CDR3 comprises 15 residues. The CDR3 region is CASSSRGTGEQPQHF. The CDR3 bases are TGTGCCAGCAGCTCACGGGGAACAGGGGAGCAGCCCCAGCATTTT.

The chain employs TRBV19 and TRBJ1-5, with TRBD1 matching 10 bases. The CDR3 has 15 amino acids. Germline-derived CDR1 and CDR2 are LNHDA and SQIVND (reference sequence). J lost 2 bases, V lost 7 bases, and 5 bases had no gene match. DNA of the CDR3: TGTGCCAGTACCCGGGACAGGGGCGGCAATCAGCCCCAGCATTTT. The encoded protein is CASTRDRGGNQPQHF.

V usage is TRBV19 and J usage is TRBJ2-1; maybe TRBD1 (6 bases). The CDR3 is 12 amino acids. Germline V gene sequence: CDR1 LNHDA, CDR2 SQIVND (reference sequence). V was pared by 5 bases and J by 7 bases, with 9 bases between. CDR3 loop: CASSPQGNEQFF. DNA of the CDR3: TGTGCCAGTAGTCCTCAGGGGAATGAGCAGTTCTTC.

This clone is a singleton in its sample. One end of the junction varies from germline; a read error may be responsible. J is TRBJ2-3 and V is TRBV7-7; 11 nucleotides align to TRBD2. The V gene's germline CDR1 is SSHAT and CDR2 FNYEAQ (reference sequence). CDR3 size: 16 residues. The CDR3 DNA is TGTGCTAGCAGCTTAGGCCTTGGGACTAGCGGAGATACGCAGTATTTT. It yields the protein CASSLGLGTSGDTQYF.

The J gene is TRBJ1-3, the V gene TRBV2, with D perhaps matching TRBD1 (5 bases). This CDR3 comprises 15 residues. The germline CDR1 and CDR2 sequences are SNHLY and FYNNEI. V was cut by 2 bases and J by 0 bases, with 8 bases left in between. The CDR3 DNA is TGTGCCAGCAGTGAACGGGGGAGCTCTGGAAACACCATATATTTT. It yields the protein CASSERGSSGNTIYF.

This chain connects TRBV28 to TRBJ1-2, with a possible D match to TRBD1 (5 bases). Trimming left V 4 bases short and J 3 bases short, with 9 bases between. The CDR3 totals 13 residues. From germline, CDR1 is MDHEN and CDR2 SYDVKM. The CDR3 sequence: CASSSGTDYGYTF. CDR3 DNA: TGTGCCAGCAGTTCGGGGACTGACTATGGCTACACCTTC.

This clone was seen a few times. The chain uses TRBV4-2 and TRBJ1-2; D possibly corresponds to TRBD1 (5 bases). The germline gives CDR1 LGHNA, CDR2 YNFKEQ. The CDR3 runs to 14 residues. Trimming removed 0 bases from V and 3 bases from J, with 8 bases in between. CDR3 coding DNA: TGTGCCAGCAGCCAAGACAGGGTGGACTATGGCTACACCTTC. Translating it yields CASSQDRVDYGYTF.

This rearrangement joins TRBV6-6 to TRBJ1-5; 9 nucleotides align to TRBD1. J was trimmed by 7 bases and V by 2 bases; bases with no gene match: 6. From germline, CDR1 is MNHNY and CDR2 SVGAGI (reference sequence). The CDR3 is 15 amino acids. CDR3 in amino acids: CASSYETGGAQPQHF. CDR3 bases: TGTGCCAGCAGTTACGAGACAGGGGGAGCACAGCCCCAGCATTTT.